The rows below give T cell receptor beta chains drawn from one sample of a study of shared T cell receptors in the human thymus. The protocol was immunoSEQ multiplex PCR, while the TCRdb copy is restricted to in-frame clones and leaves out a portion. The sample contains hundreds of thousands of clones, 95% of which appear only once. The sample was thymocytes. The receptor source for this set is a human donor. The CDR3 runs from the conserved cysteine through the conserved F or W. A D gene is named only where the DNA matches it firmly. Clone size is shown for a subset of rows, as once, few, many or a class of expanded clone.

CASSERGLAAYYRQETQYF	TGTGCCAGCAGCGAGAGGGGACTAGCGGCCTACTACCGCCAAGAGACCCAGTACTTC	TRBV9	TRBJ2-5	19	TRBD2	NA
CASSLRDSQPQHF	TGCGCCAGCAGCCTCCGGGACAGTCAGCCCCAGCATTTT	TRBV4-1	TRBJ1-5	13	TRBD1	NA
CASSPPAGINTGELFF	TGTGCCAGCAGCCCCCCGGCCGGGATAAACACCGGGGAGCTGTTTTTT	TRBV7-6	TRBJ2-2	16	NA	NA
CASSPNTQNSAPSSYNEQFF	TGCGCCAGCAGCCCGAATACTCAGAACTCGGCCCCGAGCTCCTACAATGAGCAGTTCTTC	TRBV4-3	TRBJ2-1	20	NA	NA
CASSLELAGGTDTQYF	TGTGCCAGCAGCTTGGAGCTAGCGGGAGGCACAGATACGCAGTATTTT	TRBV5-4	TRBJ2-3	16	TRBD2	NA
CASSLTSGRVIDQETQYF	TGTGCCAGCTCACTTACTAGCGGGAGGGTCATTGATCAAGAGACCCAGTACTTC	TRBV18	TRBJ2-5	18	TRBD2	NA
CASSDRYSNEKLFF	TGTGCCAGCAGCGACAGGTACTCTAATGAAAAACTGTTTTTT	TRBV6-1	TRBJ1-4	14	NA	once
CASSLSGVAEAFF	TGTGCCAGCAGTTTATCGGGGGTAGCTGAAGCTTTCTTT	TRBV27	TRBJ1-1	13	NA	NA
CSPRVSRDKYQETQYF	TGCAGCCCCCGTGTTTCCCGGGACAAGTACCAAGAGACCCAGTACTTC	TRBV29-1	TRBJ2-5	16	NA	NA
CASRVVASGYEQYF	TGTGCCAGCAGAGTTGTGGCTAGCGGGTACGAGCAGTACTTC	TRBV27	TRBJ2-7	14	TRBD2	NA
CASRSPTGTRGYNEQFF	TGTGCCAGCAGATCTCCAACCGGGACTCGGGGATACAATGAGCAGTTCTTC	TRBV7-4	TRBJ2-1	17	NA	NA